This TCR beta chain was sequenced in a study of blood T cell repertoires in COVID-19 (dated by TCRdb to about 2020). Describing the broader study: Samples from collaborators originated in the United States, Italy and Spain and spanned both the acute and convalescent phases of COVID-19. Subjects who had been exposed to COVID-19, were actively infected with it, or had recovered from it provided the deeply sampled blood TCRbeta repertoires that made up the dataset. The repertoires were released in a freely available public database meant as a resource for research on the immune response to SARS-CoV-2. The material from the prospective study consisted of cDNA or gDNA derived from T cells, B-cell-depleted T cells, or PBMCs. Where available, HLA class I and class II types were taken from metadata supplied by the sample provider and were not determined by assay-based typing. The samples were drawn from the first 160 participants of the ongoing ImmuneRACE study and from over a thousand subjects provided by 6 global collaborators. Nearly every sample came with metadata listing a de-identified subject ID, COVID-19 status, age in years and sex. Study-wide conclusions, independent of this receptor: The quantity of clinical and demographic metadata differed by source and by participant and was supplied without curation.

Trimming takes 2 bases off V and 6 bases off J; junction bases not matched to a gene: 0. The cysteine opens and the phenylalanine closes a CDR3 of 13 amino acids. The sequence is cut down to CDR3 DNA, 39 bases in frame from base 1. The collaborating institutions used their own protocols to collect whole blood in K2EDTA tubes. For TCRbeta analysis, collaborators shipped samples in one of three forms: frozen whole blood, isolated PBMCs, or DNA extracted from either of those sample types. TCRbeta CDR3 regions were amplified from genomic DNA using the immunoSEQ Assay, a bias-controlled multiplex PCR. For the original study's pipeline: The number of nucleated cells in each sample was estimated from the amplification of reference gene primers within the assay. To quantify the absolute abundance of each unique TCRbeta CDR3 rearrangement, sequence reads were collapsed and filtered. For each sample, productive Simpson clonality was calculated as the square root of Simpson's diversity index over productive rearrangements. Not all clones reach the TCRdb copy of this immuneACCESS table, which keeps in-frame sequences only. Checked studies attribute under half of the gap to unresolved V genes and leave the rest unexplained. D and trimming were read from the DNA, whereas the V and J calls and clone size are those reported in that table. In this sample the table shows approximately 98,000 clones, around four fifths of which occur a single time. The ten largest clones take up just over 4% of the sample.

Remarks on this clone: It has no known antigen specificity. One base away there is no much larger clone; base qualities are not given.

The rearranged segments are TRBV12-3 or TRBV12-4 and TRBJ2-2; the junction holds 7 bases that match TRBD1. Sequencing input: peripheral blood. The clonotype originates from a woman aged 70-85 years with acute or convalescent COVID-19. The CDR3 has the sequence CASSLQGAGELFF. The DNA is TGTGCCAGCAGTTTACAGGGGGCCGGGGAGCTGTTTTTT.